The T cell receptor beta chain under discussion was sequenced for a study of control samples from healthy donors and cancer patients. Libraries were prepared by immunoSEQ multiplex PCR; TCRdb keeps only in-frame clonotypes and omits some of them. The table records about 89,000 clones, approximately 87% of them present only once. Trimming cost V 10 bases and J 3 bases, with 15 bases left between them. The CDR3 spans 13 residues. The sequence was collected from a woman aged 40 to 50 in good health. The sequenced sample was blood. The chain combines TRBV12-3 or TRBV12-4 with TRBJ1-2; a weak D match, TRBD1 (5 bases). The CDR3 sequence is CAIKFQGDYGYTF. The CDR3 coding sequence is TGTGCCATCAAGTTTCAGGGTGACTATGGCTACACCTTC.